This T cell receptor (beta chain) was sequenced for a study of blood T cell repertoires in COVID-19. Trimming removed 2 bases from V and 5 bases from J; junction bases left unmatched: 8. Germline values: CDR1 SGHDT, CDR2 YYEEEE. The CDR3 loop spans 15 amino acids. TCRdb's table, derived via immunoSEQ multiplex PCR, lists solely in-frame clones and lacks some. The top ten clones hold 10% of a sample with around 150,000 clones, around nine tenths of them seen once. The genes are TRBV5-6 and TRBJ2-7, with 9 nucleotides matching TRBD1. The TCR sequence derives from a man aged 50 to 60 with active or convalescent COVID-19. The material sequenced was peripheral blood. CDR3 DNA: TGTGCCAGCAGCTTTACAGGGGGCGCAAGGAACGAGCAGTACTTC. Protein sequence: CASSFTGGARNEQYF.